Below, one T cell receptor (beta chain) is given with its context. Clones were read by immunoSEQ multiplex PCR, and TCRdb kept only the in-frame ones, dropping some. The top ten clones hold 0.99% of a sample with 98,000 or so clones, roughly 92% of them seen once. The sample originates from a study of T cell changes during pregnancy in multiple sclerosis. Trimming cost V 3 bases and J 6 bases; bases outside gene matches: 19. The CDR3 consists of 18 residues. Germline V lookup: CDR1 SGHTS, CDR2 YDEGEE. The starting material was peripheral blood, obtained after pregnancy. The chain recombines TRBV5-8 with TRBJ2-7; 9 bases line up with TRBD2. The clonotype comes from a female donor with multiple sclerosis, enrolled in a pregnancy study. The CDR3 sequence is CASSSAGFLAGNDREQYF. The CDR3 nucleotides read TGTGCCAGCAGCTCAGCAGGGTTCCTAGCGGGAAACGACCGCGAGCAGTACTTC.